The clone carrying this T cell receptor (beta chain) was counted a few times. The antigen is undetermined. TCRdb analysed the 5' RACE reads with MiXCR anew, one entry per CDR3 protein. The sample records approximately 250,000 distinct CDR3 sequences, over 15% being singletons. This entry comes from a study of T-cell memory formation after mild COVID-19. Across the study: TCR clusters largely stayed donor specific.

Broader study findings: Certain responding clones were present in pre-infection memory, suggesting participation of cross-reactive memory.

The germline V gene has CDR1 GTSNPN and CDR2 SVGIG (reference sequence). CDR3 length: 10 residues. Trimming cost V 3 bases and J 5 bases, with 4 bases left between them. The chain has TRBV30 and TRBJ2-5, with D hard to call. The TCR originated in a man younger than 35 who had mild COVID-19 (a few samples of this study predate the infection). Cell type and time point are not known. Sequenced material: PBMCs or a T cell subset sorted from them (not recorded which). Written as DNA, the CDR3 is TGTGCCTGGAGAGGGGAGACCCAGTACTTC. Amino acid sequence: CAWRGETQYF.